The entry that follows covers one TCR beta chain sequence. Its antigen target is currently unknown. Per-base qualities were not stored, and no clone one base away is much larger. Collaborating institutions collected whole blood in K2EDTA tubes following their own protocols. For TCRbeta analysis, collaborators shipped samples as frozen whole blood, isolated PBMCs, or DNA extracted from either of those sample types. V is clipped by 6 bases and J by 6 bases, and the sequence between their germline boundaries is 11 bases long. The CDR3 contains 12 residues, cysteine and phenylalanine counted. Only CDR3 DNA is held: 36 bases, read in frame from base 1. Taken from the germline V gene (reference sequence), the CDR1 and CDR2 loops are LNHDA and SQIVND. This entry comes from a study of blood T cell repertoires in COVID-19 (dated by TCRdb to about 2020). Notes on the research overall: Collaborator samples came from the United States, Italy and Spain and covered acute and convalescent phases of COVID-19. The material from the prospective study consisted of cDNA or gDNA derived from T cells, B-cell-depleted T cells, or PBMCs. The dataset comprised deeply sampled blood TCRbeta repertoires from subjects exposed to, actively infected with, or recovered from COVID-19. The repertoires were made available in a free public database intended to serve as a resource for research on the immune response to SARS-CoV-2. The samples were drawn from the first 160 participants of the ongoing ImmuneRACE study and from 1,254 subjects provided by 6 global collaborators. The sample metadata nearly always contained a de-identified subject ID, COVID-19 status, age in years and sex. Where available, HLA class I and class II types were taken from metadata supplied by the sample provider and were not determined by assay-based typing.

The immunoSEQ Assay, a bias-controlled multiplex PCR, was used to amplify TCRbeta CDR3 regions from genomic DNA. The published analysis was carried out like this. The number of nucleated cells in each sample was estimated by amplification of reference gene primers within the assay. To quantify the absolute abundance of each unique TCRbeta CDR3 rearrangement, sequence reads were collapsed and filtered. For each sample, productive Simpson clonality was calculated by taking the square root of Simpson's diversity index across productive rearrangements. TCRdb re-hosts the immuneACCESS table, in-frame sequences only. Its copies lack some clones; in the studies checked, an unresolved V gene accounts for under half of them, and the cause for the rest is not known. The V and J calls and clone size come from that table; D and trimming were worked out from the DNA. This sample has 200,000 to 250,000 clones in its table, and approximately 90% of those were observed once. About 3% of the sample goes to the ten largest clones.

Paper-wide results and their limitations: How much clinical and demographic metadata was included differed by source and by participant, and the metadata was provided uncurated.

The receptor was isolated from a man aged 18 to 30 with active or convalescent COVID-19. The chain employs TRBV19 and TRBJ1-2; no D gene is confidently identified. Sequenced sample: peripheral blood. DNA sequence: TGTGCCAGTAGCCCCTTAGGAGATGGCTACACCTTC. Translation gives CASSPLGDGYTF.